This passage covers 11 T cell receptor beta chains from one sample sequenced in a study of cytomegalovirus exposure and HLA in healthy donors. PCR primers comprised 60 Vbeta and 13 Jbeta primers. Some clones are missing from TCRdb's copy, which holds only in-frame ones; the method was immunoSEQ multiplex PCR. The sample has under 120,000 clones, over 60% seen once; the top ten hold around 5%. Sequencing used PBMCs. These receptors originate from a female donor in good health and CMV-seropositive.

The chain carries TRBV19 and TRBJ1-3; no firm D call. This CDR3 has 15 amino acids. Looked up from germline, CDR1 is LNHDA and CDR2 is SQIVND (reference sequence). V lost 6 bases and J 0 bases, leaving 12 bases between the germline ends. Written as DNA, the CDR3 is TGTGCCAGTAGGGATCGGGGATCCTCTGGAAACACCATATATTTT. Its translation is CASRDRGSSGNTIYF.

The chain joins TRBV5-1 to TRBJ2-7; tentatively, D is TRBD2 (6 bases). Germline lookup yields CDR1 SGHRS and CDR2 YFSETQ. The CDR3 consists of 13 residues. V lost 5 bases, J lost 7 bases, and 16 bases lay in between. The CDR3 region is CASSSDLAEEQYF. The CDR3 DNA follows: TGCGCCAGCAGTTCGGACTTAGCGGAAGAGCAGTACTTC.

The gene calls are TRBV2 and TRBJ1-6, with no clear D. The CDR3 runs to 14 residues. Deletions cut 8 bases from V and 6 bases from J, with 14 bases between. Per germline, CDR1 SNHLY and CDR2 FYNNEI. The CDR3: CASRFEGRNSPLHF. DNA for the CDR3: TGTGCCAGCCGATTCGAGGGCCGTAATTCACCCCTCCACTTT.

V and J are TRBV30 and TRBJ2-3, with 7 bases aligning to TRBD2. The germline CDR1 and CDR2 sequences are GTSNPN and SVGIG (reference sequence). This CDR3 spans 13 amino acids. V was clipped by 3 bases and J by 2 bases; unmatched bases: 2. CDR3 protein: CAWSLADTDTQYF. DNA for the CDR3: TGTGCCTGGAGCCTAGCGGACACAGATACGCAGTATTTT.

The chain carries TRBV18 and TRBJ2-1, with unresolved D. Germline V gene data show CDR1 as KGHSH and CDR2 as LQKENI. The length of the CDR3 is 14 residues. V lost 1 base, J lost 4 bases, and 8 bases lay in between. The CDR3 DNA is TGTGCCAGCTCACCACGGCTAGAATACAATGAGCAGTTCTTC. Protein product: CASSPRLEYNEQFF.

The chain employs TRBV15 and TRBJ1-1, with 9 bases that match TRBD1. This CDR3 is built from 16 residues. CDR1 and CDR2 (germline): LNHNV, YYDKDF (reference sequence). V lost 3 bases and J lost 6; bases outside the gene matches: 11. The CDR3 loop is CATSSRDRVPSPEAFF. CDR3 DNA sequence: TGTGCCACCAGCAGCCGGGACAGGGTTCCCAGCCCTGAAGCTTTCTTT.

The chain recombines TRBV7-9 with TRBJ2-3, with 8 nucleotides matching TRBD2. J gave up 4 bases and V 4 bases, and 7 bases lay outside the gene matches. From germline, CDR1 is SEHNR and CDR2 FQNEAQ (reference sequence). The CDR3 contains 15 residues. The CDR3 DNA sequence: TGTGCCAGCAGCTGGCCGGGGGGGCCCTCAGATACGCAGTATTTT. This codes for CASSWPGGPSDTQYF.

The chain is built from TRBV2 and TRBJ1-5; maybe TRBD1 (6 bases). CDR1 and CDR2 (germline): SNHLY, FYNNEI. The CDR3 covers 15 residues. The V end lost 2 bases, the J end lost 4 bases, and 12 bases lay between the germline ends. The CDR3: CASSESGDRNQPQHF. The CDR3, as DNA: TGTGCCAGCAGTGAATCTGGAGACAGGAATCAGCCCCAGCATTTT.

This chain joins TRBV27 and TRBJ2-7; tentatively, D is TRBD2 (6 bases). The CDR3 consists of 14 residues. Germline lookup yields CDR1 MNHEY and CDR2 SMNVEV (reference sequence). Deletions cut 6 bases from V and 4 bases from J, with 16 bases between. The CDR3 loop reads CASSTAGSRYEQYF. The CDR3 DNA is TGTGCCAGCAGCACCGCGGGGTCCAGGTACGAGCAGTACTTC.

The chain employs TRBV28 and TRBJ2-7; the match to TRBD2 covers 7 bases. J gave up 2 bases and V 5 bases, and 9 bases lay outside the gene matches. This CDR3 comprises 15 residues. Germline assignment: CDR1 MDHEN and CDR2 SYDVKM. CDR3 DNA sequence: TGTGCCAGCAGTACTGGGGGGGGGATAACCTACGAGCAGTACTTC. This translates into CASSTGGGITYEQYF.

This clone was recorded once. V usage is TRBV5-4 and J usage is TRBJ2-5; D gene ambiguous. The germline V gene encodes CDR1 SGHNT and CDR2 YYREEE (reference sequence). The V end was cut by 0 bases, the J end by 3 bases, with 6 bases between. This CDR3 contains 13 residues. The CDR3 sequence: CASSLALKETQYF. The CDR3 nucleotides are TGTGCCAGCAGCTTGGCACTAAAAGAGACCCAGTACTTC. The complete variable domain, with remaining parts taken from reference TRBV5-4 and TRBJ2-5, reads ETGVTQSPTHLIKTRGQQVTLRCSSQSGHNTVSWYQQALGQGPQFIFQYYREEENGRGNFPPRFSGLQFPNYSSELNVNALELDDSALYLCASSLALKETQYFGPGTRLLVL.